This T cell receptor beta chain was captured in a study of T cell clones after liver transplantation. Study-wide results and limits: Donor-reactive sequences fell more than third party-reactive ones, suggesting partial deletion.

TCRdb's copy holds only in-frame clones and misses some; the assay was immunoSEQ multiplex PCR. In the table there are about 51,000 clones, 80% to 90% of which are singletons. The CDR3 is 14 amino acids. Germline assignment: CDR1 SGHDT and CDR2 YYEEEE. Trimming removed 1 base at V and 6 bases at J, with 11 bases between. On this clone: Its antigen is as yet unknown.

The chain links TRBV5-6 to TRBJ2-1; D is ambiguous. The receptor was derived from a human patient who received a liver transplant. These T cells may partly come from the graft donor. The sample was CD8+ T cells from blood, taken 12 months after liver transplant. CDR3 region: CASSLTDSINEQFF. The DNA of the CDR3 is TGTGCCAGCAGCTTGACTGACTCTATCAATGAGCAGTTCTTC.